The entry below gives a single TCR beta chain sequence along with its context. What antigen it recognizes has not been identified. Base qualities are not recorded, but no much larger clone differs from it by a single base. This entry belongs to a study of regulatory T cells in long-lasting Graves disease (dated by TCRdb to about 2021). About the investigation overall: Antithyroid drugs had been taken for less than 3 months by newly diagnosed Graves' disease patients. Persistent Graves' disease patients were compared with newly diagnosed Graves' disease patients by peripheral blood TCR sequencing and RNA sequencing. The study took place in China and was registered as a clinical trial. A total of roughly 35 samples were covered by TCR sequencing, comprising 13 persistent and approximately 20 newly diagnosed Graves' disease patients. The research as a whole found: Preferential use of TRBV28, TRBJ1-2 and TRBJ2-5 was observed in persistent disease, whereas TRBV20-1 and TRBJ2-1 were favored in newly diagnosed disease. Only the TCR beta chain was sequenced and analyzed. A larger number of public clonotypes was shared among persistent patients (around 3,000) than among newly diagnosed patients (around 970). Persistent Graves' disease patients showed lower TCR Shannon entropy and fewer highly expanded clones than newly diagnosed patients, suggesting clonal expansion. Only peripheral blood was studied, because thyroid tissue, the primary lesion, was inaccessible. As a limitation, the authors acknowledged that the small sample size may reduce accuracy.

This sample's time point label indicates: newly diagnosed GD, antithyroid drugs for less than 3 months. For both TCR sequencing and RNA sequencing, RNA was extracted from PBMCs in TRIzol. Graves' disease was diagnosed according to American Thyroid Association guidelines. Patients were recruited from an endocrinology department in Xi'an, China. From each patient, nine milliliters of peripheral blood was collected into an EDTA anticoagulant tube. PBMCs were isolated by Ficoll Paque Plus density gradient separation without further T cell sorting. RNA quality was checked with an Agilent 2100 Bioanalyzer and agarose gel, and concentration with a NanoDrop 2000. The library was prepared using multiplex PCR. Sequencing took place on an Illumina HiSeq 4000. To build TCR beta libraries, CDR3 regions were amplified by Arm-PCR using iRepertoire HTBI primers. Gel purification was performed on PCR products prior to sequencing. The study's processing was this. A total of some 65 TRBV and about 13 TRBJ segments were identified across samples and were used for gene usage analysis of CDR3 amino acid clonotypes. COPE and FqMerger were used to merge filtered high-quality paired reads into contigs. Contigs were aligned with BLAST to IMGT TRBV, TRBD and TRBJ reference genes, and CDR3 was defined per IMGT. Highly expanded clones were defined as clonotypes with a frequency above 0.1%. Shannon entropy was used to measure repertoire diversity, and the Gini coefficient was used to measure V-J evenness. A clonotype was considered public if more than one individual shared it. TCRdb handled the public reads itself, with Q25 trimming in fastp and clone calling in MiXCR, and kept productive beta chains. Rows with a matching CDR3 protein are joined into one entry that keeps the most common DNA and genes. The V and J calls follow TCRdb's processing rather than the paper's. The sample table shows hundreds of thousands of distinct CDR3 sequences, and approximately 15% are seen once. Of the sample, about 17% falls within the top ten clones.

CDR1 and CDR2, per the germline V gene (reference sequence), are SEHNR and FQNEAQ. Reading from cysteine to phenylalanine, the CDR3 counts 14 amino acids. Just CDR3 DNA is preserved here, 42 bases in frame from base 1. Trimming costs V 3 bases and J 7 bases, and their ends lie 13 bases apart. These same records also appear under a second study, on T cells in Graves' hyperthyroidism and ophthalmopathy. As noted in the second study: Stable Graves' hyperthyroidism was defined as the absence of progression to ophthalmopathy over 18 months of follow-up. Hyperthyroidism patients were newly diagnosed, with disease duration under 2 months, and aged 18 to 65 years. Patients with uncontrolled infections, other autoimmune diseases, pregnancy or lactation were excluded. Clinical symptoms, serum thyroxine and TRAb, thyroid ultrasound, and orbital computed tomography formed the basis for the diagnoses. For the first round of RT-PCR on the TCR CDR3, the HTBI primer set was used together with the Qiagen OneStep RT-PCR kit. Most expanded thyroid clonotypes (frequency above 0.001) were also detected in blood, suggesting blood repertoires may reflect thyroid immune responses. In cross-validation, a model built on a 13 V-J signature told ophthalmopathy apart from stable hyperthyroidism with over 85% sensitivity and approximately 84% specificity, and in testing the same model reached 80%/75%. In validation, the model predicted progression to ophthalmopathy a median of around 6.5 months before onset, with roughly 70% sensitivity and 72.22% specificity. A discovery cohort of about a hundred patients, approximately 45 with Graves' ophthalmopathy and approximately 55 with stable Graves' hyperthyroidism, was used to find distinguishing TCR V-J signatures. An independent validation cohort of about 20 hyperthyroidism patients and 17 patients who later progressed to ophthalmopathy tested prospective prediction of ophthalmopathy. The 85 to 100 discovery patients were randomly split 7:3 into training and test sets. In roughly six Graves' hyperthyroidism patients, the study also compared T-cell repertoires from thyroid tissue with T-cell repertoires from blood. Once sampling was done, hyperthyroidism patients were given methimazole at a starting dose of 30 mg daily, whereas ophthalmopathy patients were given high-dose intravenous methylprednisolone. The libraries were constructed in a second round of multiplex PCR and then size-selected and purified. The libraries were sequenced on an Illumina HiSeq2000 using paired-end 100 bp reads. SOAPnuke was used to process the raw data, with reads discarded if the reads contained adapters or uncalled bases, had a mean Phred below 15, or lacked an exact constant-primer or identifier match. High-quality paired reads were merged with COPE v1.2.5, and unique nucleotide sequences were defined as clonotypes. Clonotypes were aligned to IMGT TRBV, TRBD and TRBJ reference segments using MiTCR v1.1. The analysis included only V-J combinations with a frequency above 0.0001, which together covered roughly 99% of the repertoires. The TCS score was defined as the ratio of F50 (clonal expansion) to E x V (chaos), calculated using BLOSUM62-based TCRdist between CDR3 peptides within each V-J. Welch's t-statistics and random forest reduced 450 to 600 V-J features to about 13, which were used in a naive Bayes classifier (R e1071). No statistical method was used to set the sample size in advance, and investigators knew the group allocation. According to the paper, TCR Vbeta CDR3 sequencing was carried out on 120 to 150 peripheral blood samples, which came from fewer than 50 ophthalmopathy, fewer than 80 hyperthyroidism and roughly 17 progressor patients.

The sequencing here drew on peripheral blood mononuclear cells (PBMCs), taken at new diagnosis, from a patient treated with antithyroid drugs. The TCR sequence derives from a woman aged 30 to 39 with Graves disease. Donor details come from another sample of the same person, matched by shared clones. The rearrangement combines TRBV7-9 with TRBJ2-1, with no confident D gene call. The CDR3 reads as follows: CASSFEMPNNEQFF. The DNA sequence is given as TGTGCCAGCAGCTTCGAAATGCCCAATAATGAGCAGTTCTTC.